There are a few counts of the clone carrying this T cell receptor (beta chain). This record comes from a study of blood T cell repertoires in COVID-19. Study at large: In each case, the material was cDNA or gDNA derived from T cells, B-cell-depleted T cells, or PBMCs.

As processed by the authors: Reference gene primer amplification yielded estimated nucleated cell counts. The data were produced by immunoSEQ multiplex PCR, yet TCRdb's version contains in-frame clones alone and is incomplete. Clone size and V and J calls were adopted from that table, with D and trimming inferred from the DNA. The repertoire consists of over 100,000 clones, with 81% occurring once and the leading ten covering approximately 8.7%. The CDR3 totals 16 residues. Germline-derived CDR1 and CDR2 are LNHDA and SQIVND (reference sequence). V lost 5 bases to trimming and J lost 8 bases; unmatched junction nucleotides: 10.

What was sequenced was peripheral blood. The chain links TRBV19 to TRBJ1-6, with 9 bases that match TRBD1. The origin of this receptor is a woman between 55 and 75 years old with active or convalescent COVID-19. The CDR3 nucleotides read TGTGCCAGTAGTGTGGGACAGGGAGAATGGCATTCACCCCTCCACTTT. Protein: CASSVGQGEWHSPLHF.